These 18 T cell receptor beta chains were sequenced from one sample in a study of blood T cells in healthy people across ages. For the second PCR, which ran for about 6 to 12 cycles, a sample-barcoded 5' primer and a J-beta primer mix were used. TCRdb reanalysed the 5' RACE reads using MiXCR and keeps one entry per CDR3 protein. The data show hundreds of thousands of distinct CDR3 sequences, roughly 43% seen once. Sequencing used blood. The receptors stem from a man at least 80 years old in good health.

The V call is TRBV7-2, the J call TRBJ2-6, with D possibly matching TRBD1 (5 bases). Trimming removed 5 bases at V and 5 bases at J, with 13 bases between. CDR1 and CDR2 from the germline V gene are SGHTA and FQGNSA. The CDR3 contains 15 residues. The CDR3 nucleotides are TGTGCCAGCAGCCCCTCAGGGTCCCGGGCCAACGTCCTGACTTTC. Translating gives CASSPSGSRANVLTF. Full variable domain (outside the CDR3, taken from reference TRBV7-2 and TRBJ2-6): GAGVSQSPSNKVTEKGKDVELRCDPISGHTALYWYRQSLGQGLEFLIYFQGNSAPDKSGLPSDRFSAERTGGSVSTLTIQRTQQEDSAVYLCASSPSGSRANVLTFGAGSRLTVL.

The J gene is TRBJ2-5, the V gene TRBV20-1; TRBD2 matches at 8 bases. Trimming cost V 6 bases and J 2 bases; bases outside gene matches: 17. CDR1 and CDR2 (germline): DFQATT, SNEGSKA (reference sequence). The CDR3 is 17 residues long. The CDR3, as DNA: TGCAGTGCGCTAGAGCGGCAAGCGGGAGTGATACAAGAGACCCAGTACTTC. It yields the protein CSALERQAGVIQETQYF.

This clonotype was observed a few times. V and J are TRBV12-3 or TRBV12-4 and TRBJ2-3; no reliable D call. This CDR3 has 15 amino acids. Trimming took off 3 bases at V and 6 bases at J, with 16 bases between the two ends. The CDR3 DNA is TGTGCCAGCAGTTTGGGTCATCGTGCCAAGGATACGCAGTATTTT. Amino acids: CASSLGHRAKDTQYF.

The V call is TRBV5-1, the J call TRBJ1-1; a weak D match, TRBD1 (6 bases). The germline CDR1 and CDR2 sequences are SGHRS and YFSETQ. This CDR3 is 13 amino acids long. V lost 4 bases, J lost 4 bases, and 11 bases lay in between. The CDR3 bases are TGCGCCAGCAGCCCAGAGGGGGTCACTGAAGCTTTCTTT. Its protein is CASSPEGVTEAFF.

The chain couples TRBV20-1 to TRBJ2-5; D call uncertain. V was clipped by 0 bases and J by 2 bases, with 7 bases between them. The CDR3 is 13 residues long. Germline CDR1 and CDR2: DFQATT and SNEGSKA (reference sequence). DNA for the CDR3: TGCAGTGCTAGAGATCACGGACAAGAGACCCAGTACTTC. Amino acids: CSARDHGQETQYF.

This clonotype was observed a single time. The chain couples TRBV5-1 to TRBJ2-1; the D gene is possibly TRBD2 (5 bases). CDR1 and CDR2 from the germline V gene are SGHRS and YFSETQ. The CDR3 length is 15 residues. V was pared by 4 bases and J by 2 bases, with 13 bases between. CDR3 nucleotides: TGCGCCAGCAGCCCACAGCCTAGCACCTACAATGAGCAGTTCTTC. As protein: CASSPQPSTYNEQFF.

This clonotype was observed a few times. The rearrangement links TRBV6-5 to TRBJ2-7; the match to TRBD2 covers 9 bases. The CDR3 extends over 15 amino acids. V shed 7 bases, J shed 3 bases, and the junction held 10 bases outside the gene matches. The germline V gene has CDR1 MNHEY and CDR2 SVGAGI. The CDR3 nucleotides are TGTGCCAGCAAACGGCAGCGGGAGGCCTACTACGAGCAGTACTTC. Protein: CASKRQREAYYEQYF.

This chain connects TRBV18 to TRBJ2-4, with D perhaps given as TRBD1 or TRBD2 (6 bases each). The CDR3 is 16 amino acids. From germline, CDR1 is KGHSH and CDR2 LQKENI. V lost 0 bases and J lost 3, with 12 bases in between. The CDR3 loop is CASSPPRGRIKNIQYF. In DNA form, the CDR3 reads TGTGCCAGCTCACCACCGAGGGGGAGGATCAAAAACATTCAGTACTTC.

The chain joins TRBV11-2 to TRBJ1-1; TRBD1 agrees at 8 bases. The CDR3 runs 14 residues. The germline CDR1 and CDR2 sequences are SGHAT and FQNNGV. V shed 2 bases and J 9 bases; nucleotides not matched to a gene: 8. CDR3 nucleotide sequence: TGTGCCAGCAGCTTACCCGGACAGGGCCCCAAAGCTTTCTTT. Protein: CASSLPGQGPKAFF.

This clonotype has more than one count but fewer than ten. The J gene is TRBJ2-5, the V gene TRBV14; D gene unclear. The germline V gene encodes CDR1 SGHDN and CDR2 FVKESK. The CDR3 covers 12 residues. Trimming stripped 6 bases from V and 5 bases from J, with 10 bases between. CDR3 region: CASSRLVETQYF. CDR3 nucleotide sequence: TGTGCCAGCAGTCGACTTGTGGAGACCCAGTACTTC.

The CDR3 bases are TGTGCCAGCAGGCCTTGGGGGGATAGCTATGGCTACACCTTC. It translates to CASRPWGDSYGYTF. The chain has TRBV6-5 and TRBJ1-2; D might be TRBD1 (5 bases). The germline V and J ends were trimmed by 6 bases and 4 bases, with 15 bases remaining between them. From germline, CDR1 is MNHEY and CDR2 SVGAGI. The CDR3 length is 14 residues.

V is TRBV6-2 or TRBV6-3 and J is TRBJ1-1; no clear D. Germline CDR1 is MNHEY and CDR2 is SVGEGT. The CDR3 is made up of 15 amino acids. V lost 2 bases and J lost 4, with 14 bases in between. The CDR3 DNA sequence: TGTGCCAGCAGTTACCCTGGACGGTCCGGCACTGAAGCTTTCTTT. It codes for CASSYPGRSGTEAFF.

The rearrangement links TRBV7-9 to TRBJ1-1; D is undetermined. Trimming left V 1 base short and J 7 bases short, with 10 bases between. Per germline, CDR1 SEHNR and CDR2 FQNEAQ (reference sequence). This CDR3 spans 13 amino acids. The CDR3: CASSLDSGREAFF. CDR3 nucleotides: TGTGCCAGCAGCTTAGATAGTGGGCGTGAAGCTTTCTTT.

Here the CDR3 reads CASSLRVGAGDRYNEQFF. DNA of the CDR3: TGTGCCAGCAGCTTAAGGGTGGGAGCGGGGGACCGCTACAATGAGCAGTTCTTC. This rearrangement joins TRBV7-2 to TRBJ2-1; 8 nucleotides agree with TRBD2. Per germline, CDR1 SGHTA and CDR2 FQGNSA. The V segment lost 2 bases and the J segment 3 bases; nucleotides outside the gene matches: 12. The CDR3 contains 18 residues.

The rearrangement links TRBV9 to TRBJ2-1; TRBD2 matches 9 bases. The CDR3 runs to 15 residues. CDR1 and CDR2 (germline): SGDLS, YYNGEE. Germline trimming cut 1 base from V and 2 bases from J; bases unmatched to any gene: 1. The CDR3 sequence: CASSVRLAAYNEQFF. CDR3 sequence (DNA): TGTGCCAGCAGCGTAAGACTAGCGGCCTACAATGAGCAGTTCTTC.

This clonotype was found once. CDR3 in DNA: TGTGCCAGCATCCCCGGGCGAGCTACGAACACTGAAGCTTTCTTT. Its translation is CASIPGRATNTEAFF. The V and J genes are TRBV7-2 and TRBJ1-1; D is unresolved. Germline V gene lookup returns CDR1 SGHTA and CDR2 FQGNSA. V was cut by 7 bases and J by 1 base, with 16 bases left in between. The CDR3 extends over 15 amino acids.

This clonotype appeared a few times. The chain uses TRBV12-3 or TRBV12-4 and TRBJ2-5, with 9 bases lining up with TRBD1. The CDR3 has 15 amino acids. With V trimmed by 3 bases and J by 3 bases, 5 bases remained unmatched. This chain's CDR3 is CASSFGTGREETQYF. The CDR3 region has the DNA TGTGCCAGCAGTTTTGGGACAGGGAGAGAAGAGACCCAGTACTTC.

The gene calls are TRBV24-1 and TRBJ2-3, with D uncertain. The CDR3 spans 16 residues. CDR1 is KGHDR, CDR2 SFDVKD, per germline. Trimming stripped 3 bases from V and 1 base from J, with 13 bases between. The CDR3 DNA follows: TGTGCCACCAGTGATGTCGCGGAGATAGGCACAGATACGCAGTATTTT. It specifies CATSDVAEIGTDTQYF.